This T cell receptor (beta chain) comes out of a study of early stage breast cancer tumors. Study results and caveats: Comparing each tissue with blood distinguished tumor from normal in most of the 16 patients.

This clone has more than one count but fewer than ten. What it recognizes is unknown. The junction does not match germline at one end; this may be a read error. Each sample had two DNA replicates, about 0.5 ug blood or roughly 1.6 ug tissue. The assay was immunoSEQ multiplex PCR, and TCRdb's table has in-frame clones only and misses some. The sample includes over 25,000 clones, under 75% of them seen just once. Germline CDR1 and CDR2: SSHAT and FNYEAQ (reference sequence). The CDR3 loop spans 13 amino acids. The chain links TRBV7-7 to TRBJ2-5; tentatively, D is TRBD1 or TRBD2 (5 bases each). The TCR comes from a person between 50 and 60 years old with breast cancer. Sequenced: blood. The CDR3 protein is CASSSKWGETQYF. The CDR3 DNA is TGTGCTAGCAGCTCTAAATGGGGGGAGACCCAGTACTTC.